A selection of T cell receptor beta chains follows, all from one sample in a study of technical replicates of blood from a handful of donors. TCRdb keeps only in-frame clones here, not all; method: immunoSEQ multiplex PCR. The table lists some 80,000 clones, approximately 96% of them singletons, with around 0.31% in the top ten. The sequenced sample was T cells isolated from PBMCs. These receptor sequences come from a human donor in good health. Both conserved end residues are part of each CDR3. Fields, in order: D gene, clone size, J gene, V gene, CDR3 DNA, CDR3 protein. The D gene is left open where the match is weak. Some rows mark clone size as missing; the rest say once, few, many or name a class of expanded clone.

NA	NA	TRBJ2-7	TRBV10-1	TGCGCCAGCAGTGATACAGGGATCCACGAGCAGTACTTC	CASSDTGIHEQYF
TRBD2	NA	TRBJ2-7	TRBV6-5	TGTGCCAGCAGTTACTCCGGACTAGCTCTCGAGCAGTACTTC	CASSYSGLALEQYF
NA	NA	TRBJ1-5	TRBV2	TGTGCCAGCGGCACAGATAGCAATCAGCCCCAGCATTTT	CASGTDSNQPQHF
TRBD2	NA	TRBJ2-3	TRBV6-1	TGTGCCAGCAGTCGATGGACTAGCGGGAAGTATTTT	CASSRWTSGKYF
NA	NA	TRBJ1-2	TRBV5-6	TGTGCCAGCAGCTTATTGGACAGAGATGGCTACACCTTC	CASSLLDRDGYTF
NA	NA	TRBJ2-1	TRBV6-5	TGTGCCAGCAGTTACGCGGGCCTTCGAAATGAGCAGTTCTTC	CASSYAGLRNEQFF
NA	NA	TRBJ2-7	TRBV29-1	TGCAGCGTTGAAGATCGCGCTGGCTACGAGCAGTACTTC	CSVEDRAGYEQYF
TRBD1	once	TRBJ2-6	TRBV18	TGTGCCAGCTCGAAGCCGGGACAGGGGTCCTCTGGGGCCAACGTCCTGACTTTC	CASSKPGQGSSGANVLTF
TRBD1	NA	TRBJ1-2	TRBV15	TGTGCCACCAGCAGAGGCCCGGACAGGGCTTATGGCTACACCTTC	CATSRGPDRAYGYTF
NA	once	TRBJ1-2	TRBV7-9	TGTGCCAGCAGCTTAGCCGAGAATGGCTACACCTTC	CASSLAENGYTF
NA	NA	TRBJ2-6	TRBV6-5	TGTGCCAGCAGTCGCCACAGCTCTGGGGCCAACGTCCTGACTTTC	CASSRHSSGANVLTF
NA	NA	TRBJ1-1	TRBV4-1	TGCGCCAGCAGCCAAGTCGAGGGAAACACTGAAGCTTTCTTT	CASSQVEGNTEAFF
TRBD1	few	TRBJ1-5	TRBV30	TGTGCCTGGTCGAAACAGGGGCCTACCAATCAGCCCCAGCATTTT	CAWSKQGPTNQPQHF
NA	NA	TRBJ2-7	TRBV6-1	TGTGCCAGCAGCCGGGACTTTGGAAGGTACGAGCAGTACTTC	CASSRDFGRYEQYF
NA	NA	TRBJ1-5	TRBV11-2	TGTGCCAGCAGCTTCCATAGCAATCAGCCCCAGCATTTT	CASSFHSNQPQHF
NA	NA	TRBJ2-7	TRBV15	TGTGCCACCAGCAGAGTAGGGGTCCTCCCCTACGAGCAGTACTTC	CATSRVGVLPYEQYF
NA	NA	TRBJ1-3	TRBV19	TGTGCCAGTACCTCACAGTGGGTCGGAAACACCATATATTTT	CASTSQWVGNTIYF
NA	NA	TRBJ2-5	TRBV19	TGTGCCAGTAGAAGGACAGCCCAAGAGACCCAGTACTTC	CASRRTAQETQYF
NA	NA	TRBJ1-4	TRBV4-2	TGTGCCAGCAGCTCTTTACTGGGGGGAAATGAAAAACTGTTTTTT	CASSSLLGGNEKLFF
NA	NA	TRBJ1-2	TRBV28	TGTGCCAGCAGTTTACCCCACGCGGCGGAGGGGAGGGGCTACACCTTC	CASSLPHAAEGRGYTF